The 30 T cell receptor beta chains below all came from one sample that was sequenced in a study of blood T cell repertoires in COVID-19. The data were produced by immunoSEQ multiplex PCR, yet TCRdb's version contains in-frame clones alone and is incomplete. The sample yields about 480,000 clones, 87% seen once. The sample was PBMCs or T cells enriched from blood (not recorded which). The receptors shown here come from a woman aged 18-29 years with acute COVID-19.

The V call is TRBV29-1, the J call TRBJ2-7; D may be TRBD1 (5 bases). This CDR3 spans 12 amino acids. CDR1 and CDR2 (germline): SQVTM, ANQGSEA. V lost 6 bases to trimming and J lost 5 bases, with 14 bases between them. The CDR3 DNA reads TGCAGCGTACAACGCATGGGGCACGAGCAGTACTTC. Translated, it gives CSVQRMGHEQYF.

The gene calls are TRBV19 and TRBJ1-4, with D perhaps matching TRBD1 (5 bases). Germline CDR1 is LNHDA and CDR2 is SQIVND (reference sequence). Trimming pared 9 bases from V and 8 bases from J, leaving 13 bases between. The CDR3 contains 12 residues. The CDR3 DNA reads as TGTGCCAGCACGACCGGGGGAGAAAAACTGTTTTTT. This encodes CASTTGGEKLFF.

In its sample, this clone was seen many times. The gene calls are TRBV2 and TRBJ1-4; 8 bases match TRBD1. Germline CDR1 SNHLY, CDR2 FYNNEI. The length of the CDR3 is 15 residues. The V gene end was trimmed by 1 base and the J gene end by 7 bases; junction bases not matched to a gene: 5. CDR3 sequence reads: CASSEGGQGFEKLFF. CDR3 bases: TGTGCCAGCAGTGAAGGTGGACAGGGCTTTGAAAAACTGTTTTTT.

The V gene is TRBV10-3, the J gene TRBJ1-1; TRBD1 aligns across 8 bases. Per germline, CDR1 ENHRY and CDR2 SYGVKD. With V trimmed by 0 bases and J by 4 bases, 7 bases remained unmatched. This CDR3 is built from 16 residues. The CDR3 nucleotides read TGTGCCATCAGTGAGTCGGAGACAGGGGTTGGCACTGAAGCTTTCTTT. This encodes CAISESETGVGTEAFF.

This CDR3 is CAWSEGQPNQPQHF. Here the CDR3 DNA reads TGTGCCTGGAGTGAGGGACAGCCTAATCAGCCCCAGCATTTT. The chain carries TRBV30 and TRBJ1-5, with TRBD1 matching over 7 bases. Germline values: CDR1 GTSNPN, CDR2 SVGIG (reference sequence). Trimming cost V 1 base and J 4 bases; bases outside gene matches: 4. The CDR3 totals 14 residues.

The chain carries TRBV18 and TRBJ1-1, with 10 bases identical to TRBD1. Germline-derived CDR1 and CDR2 are KGHSH and LQKENI. V dropped 2 bases and J dropped 10; count of bases not matched to a gene: 7. The length of the CDR3 is 14 residues. In DNA form, the CDR3 reads TGTGCCAGCTCACCAACAGGACAGGGGGTAGCAGCTTTCTTT. Its protein product is CASSPTGQGVAAFF.

V gene TRBV4-2 combines with J gene TRBJ2-5; 7 bases agree with TRBD1. With 4 bases clipped from V and 4 bases from J, the junction kept 6 bases outside the gene matches. Germline loops: CDR1 LGHNA, CDR2 YNFKEQ. The length of the CDR3 is 14 residues. CDR3 residues: CASSLYRGRETQYF. The CDR3 nucleotides are TGTGCCAGCAGCCTCTACAGGGGCCGAGAGACCCAGTACTTC.

This chain uses TRBV5-6 with TRBJ2-7, with 7 positions matching TRBD1. Per the germline V gene, CDR1 is SGHDT and CDR2 is YYEEEE. Trimming cost V 5 bases and J 0 bases; bases outside gene matches: 2. The CDR3 has 13 amino acids. For the CDR3, the DNA is TGTGCCAGCAGTGAGGGGGCCTCCTACGAGCAGTACTTC. Amino acid sequence: CASSEGASYEQYF.

V gene TRBV3-1 (or the pseudogene TRBV3-2) combines with J gene TRBJ1-1, with 7 bases lining up with TRBD1. The CDR3 is 17 residues long. The germline V gene encodes CDR1 LGHDT and CDR2 YNNKEL (reference sequence). The V segment lost 1 base and the J segment 4 bases; nucleotides outside the gene matches: 12. Written as DNA, the CDR3 is TGTGCCAGCAGCCAAGGCGCGTTTGGAGGGGGCGGCACTGAAGCTTTCTTT. Its translation is CASSQGAFGGGGTEAFF.

V gene TRBV5-1 combines with J gene TRBJ2-5, with TRBD1 matching over 8 bases. The V gene end was trimmed by 4 bases and the J gene end by 2 bases; junction bases not matched to a gene: 7. The CDR3 spans 15 residues. Germline V gene data show CDR1 as SGHRS and CDR2 as YFSETQ. CDR3 sequence reads: CASSAGTGIQETQYF. In nucleotides, the CDR3 is TGCGCCAGCAGCGCAGGGACAGGAATACAAGAGACCCAGTACTTC. Full variable domain (rest looked up from reference TRBV5-1 and TRBJ2-5): KAGVTQTPRYLIKTRGQQVTLSCSPISGHRSVSWYQQTPGQGLQFLFEYFSETQRNKGNFPGRFSGRQFSNSRSEMNVSTLELGDSALYLCASSAGTGIQETQYFGPGTRLLVL.

The gene calls are TRBV10-3 and TRBJ2-1, with 13 positions matching TRBD2. There are 15 residues in the CDR3. CDR1 and CDR2 (germline): ENHRY, SYGVKD. The J segment lost 5 bases and the V segment lost 5 bases, leaving 3 bases of the junction unmatched. The CDR3 region is CAISSGLAGDNEQFF. The CDR3 coding sequence is TGTGCCATCAGTTCAGGACTAGCGGGAGACAATGAGCAGTTCTTC.

This clone was observed a single time. The rearrangement uses TRBV5-6 and TRBJ2-2; no clear D. Between the trimmed V and J ends, which lost 3 bases and 2 bases, there was a span of 11 bases. Germline loops: CDR1 SGHDT, CDR2 YYEEEE. The CDR3 covers 15 residues. CDR3 sequence: CASSSLRLNTGELFF. The CDR3 coding sequence is TGTGCCAGCAGCTCCCTGAGGCTTAACACCGGGGAGCTGTTTTTT. The full variable domain, in which reference TRBV5-6 and TRBJ2-2 provide the parts outside the CDR3, is DAGVTQSPTHLIKTRGQQVTLRCSPKSGHDTVSWYQQALGQGPQFIFQYYEEEERQRGNFPDRFSGHQFPNYSSELNVNALLLGDSALYLCASSSLRLNTGELFFGEGSRLTVL.

The chain uses TRBV18 and TRBJ2-7; D might be TRBD2 (7 bases). The germline V gene encodes CDR1 KGHSH and CDR2 LQKENI. The CDR3 has 16 amino acids. The V gene lost 3 bases and the J gene lost 0 bases, with 15 bases spanning the gap. In DNA form, the CDR3 reads TGTGCCAGCTCACCGGCGGGGGCAAGGAGCTCCTACGAGCAGTACTTC. Amino acid sequence: CASSPAGARSSYEQYF.

The V call is TRBV6-5, the J call TRBJ2-7; D gene unclear. V was cut by 7 bases and J by 0 bases, with 10 bases left in between. The CDR3 spans 13 residues. Per the germline V gene, CDR1 is MNHEY and CDR2 is SVGAGI. Here the CDR3 DNA reads TGTGCCAGCATAGGTCGGAGCTCCTACGAGCAGTACTTC. This sequence encodes CASIGRSSYEQYF.

V usage is TRBV6-1 and J usage is TRBJ1-6; a weak D match, TRBD1 (6 bases). Germline V gives CDR1 MNHNS, CDR2 SASEGT. The germline V and J ends were trimmed by 3 bases and 7 bases, with 19 bases remaining between them. The CDR3 has 17 amino acids. CDR3 loop: CASSDGVGFQGNSPLHF. The CDR3 coding sequence is TGTGCCAGCAGTGATGGAGTTGGGTTCCAGGGGAATTCACCCCTCCACTTT.

The V and J genes are TRBV4-1 and TRBJ1-2; no clear D gene. Germline V CDR1 and CDR2: MGHRA, YSYEKL. The CDR3 sequence is 15 residues long. The V end was cut by 0 bases, the J end by 5 bases, with 13 bases between. The CDR3 region has the DNA TGCGCCAGCAGCCAAGATGAGGCGCAGAGGTATGGCTACACCTTC. Protein: CASSQDEAQRYGYTF.

The V and J genes are TRBV28 and TRBJ1-5; 9 bases fit TRBD1. The CDR3 contains 17 residues. Germline CDR1 MDHEN, CDR2 SYDVKM. V lost 5 bases, J lost 3 bases, and 11 bases stayed unmatched. CDR3: CASSKGSRTGVNQPQHF. The CDR3 coding sequence is TGTGCCAGCAGTAAGGGTAGTAGGACAGGGGTCAATCAGCCCCAGCATTTT.

The V call is TRBV3-1 (or the pseudogene TRBV3-2), the J call TRBJ1-2, with D tentatively TRBD1 (5 bases). The V gene's germline CDR1 is LGHDT and CDR2 YNNKEL (reference sequence). With 0 bases removed from V and 1 base from J, the gap between germline ends came to 15 bases. The CDR3 covers 17 residues. CDR3 DNA: TGTGCCAGCAGCCAAGATGTTCGGCAGGGCGATAACTATGGCTACACCTTC. Translating it yields CASSQDVRQGDNYGYTF.

The chain joins TRBV19 to TRBJ2-1, with D unresolved. The length of the CDR3 is 12 residues. The germline CDR1 and CDR2 sequences are LNHDA and SQIVND (reference sequence). Trimming removed 2 bases from V and 12 bases from J, with 11 bases in between. The DNA for the CDR3 is TGTGCCAGTAGTATAAGTCAACACCGGCAGTTCTTC. Its protein product is CASSISQHRQFF.

The rearrangement uses TRBV4-1 and TRBJ2-5; D gene unclear. CDR3 length: 15 residues. V gave up 4 bases and J gave up 5 bases, with 17 bases separating them. Germline values: CDR1 MGHRA, CDR2 YSYEKL. DNA of the CDR3: TGCGCCAGCAGCCCCGGCAGGCTCCGGATGGAGACCCAGTACTTC. Its translation is CASSPGRLRMETQYF.

V and J are TRBV7-2 and TRBJ2-7; the match to TRBD1 covers 10 bases. Germline V gene data show CDR1 as SGHTA and CDR2 as FQGNSA. Trimming at V came to 1 base and at J to 2 bases, leaving 2 bases not matched to a gene. CDR3 length: 15 amino acids. The CDR3 DNA reads as TGTGCCAGCAGCTTAGGGGACAGGGGCACCTACGAGCAGTACTTC. Amino acid sequence: CASSLGDRGTYEQYF.

This chain links TRBV4-2 with TRBJ2-1; 9 positions match TRBD2. Germline CDR1 LGHNA, CDR2 YNFKEQ. The CDR3 contains 16 residues. Trimming at V came to 0 bases and at J to 2 bases, leaving 2 bases not matched to a gene. Here the CDR3 reads CASSQEGGGAYNEQFF. The CDR3 DNA is TGTGCCAGCAGCCAAGAAGGCGGGGGGGCCTACAATGAGCAGTTCTTC.

The chain joins TRBV2 to TRBJ1-2; D possibly corresponds to TRBD1 (5 bases). The CDR3 contains 14 residues. Germline V CDR1 and CDR2: SNHLY, FYNNEI. The V and J ends lost 7 bases and 0 bases respectively, with 12 bases between them. In DNA form, the CDR3 reads TGTGCCAGCACGCGGGACGGATCTAACTATGGCTACACCTTC. Translated: CASTRDGSNYGYTF.

The rearrangement links TRBV7-6 to TRBJ2-3; D may be TRBD2 (7 bases). V dropped 3 bases and J dropped 0 bases, with 13 bases sitting between them. The CDR3 is 16 residues long. The germline gives CDR1 SGHVS, CDR2 FNYEAQ. The CDR3 DNA is TGTGCCAGCAGCTTGGGGGCTAGCGGAAGCACAGATACGCAGTATTTT. It is translated as CASSLGASGSTDTQYF.

This rearrangement joins TRBV18 to TRBJ1-4; D is ambiguous. V was clipped by 1 base and J by 3 bases, with 6 bases between them. The CDR3 is 14 residues long. Germline loops: CDR1 KGHSH, CDR2 LQKENI. CDR3 loop: CASSPQEPNEKLFF. CDR3 in DNA: TGTGCCAGCTCACCACAAGAGCCTAATGAAAAACTGTTTTTT.

This chain uses TRBV12-3 or TRBV12-4 with TRBJ1-2, with D unresolved. The CDR3 has 11 residues. V lost 6 bases and J lost 8, with 10 bases in between. CDR3 sequence reads: CASRIGGGYTF. CDR3 DNA sequence: TGTGCCAGCAGGATCGGAGGAGGCTACACCTTC.

This sequence joins TRBV7-3 and TRBJ2-3, with 10 positions matching TRBD2. The CDR3 extends over 14 amino acids. The germline CDR1 and CDR2 sequences are SGHTA and FQGTGA. The ends lost 5 bases at V and 4 bases at J; junction bases unmatched: 3. This CDR3 is CASSKSGGADTQYF. The CDR3 DNA is TGTGCCAGCAGCAAAAGCGGGGGGGCAGATACGCAGTATTTT.

This chain connects TRBV4-1 to TRBJ2-5, with TRBD2 matching over 9 bases. This CDR3 has 20 residues. The germline V gene has CDR1 MGHRA and CDR2 YSYEKL. Losses at the gene ends were 0 bases for V and 3 bases for J; bases not matched to a gene: 17. DNA for the CDR3: TGCGCCAGCAGCCAAGATCGGCAAGCCCTCGGAAGGACTAGCGAAGAGACCCAGTACTTC. Protein sequence: CASSQDRQALGRTSEETQYF.

This chain connects TRBV28 to TRBJ1-5; D unresolved. Germline CDR1 and CDR2: MDHEN and SYDVKM. Trimming took 6 bases from V and 0 from J, leaving 9 bases between them. The CDR3 sequence is 14 residues long. As DNA, the CDR3 is TGTGCCAGCAGACTAAGGTTTAGCAATCAGCCCCAGCATTTT. This translates into CASRLRFSNQPQHF. Complete variable domain (other parts from reference TRBV28 and TRBJ1-5): DVKVTQSSRYLVKRTGEKVFLECVQDMDHENMFWYRQDPGLGLRLIYFSYDVKMKEKGDIPEGYSVSREKKERFSLILESASTNQTSMYLCASRLRFSNQPQHFGDGTRLSIL.

This chain connects TRBV10-3 to TRBJ2-1; 11 bases match TRBD2. CDR3 length: 13 amino acids. CDR1 and CDR2 from the germline V gene are ENHRY and SYGVKD. V was clipped by 6 bases and J by 9 bases; unmatched bases: 4. The CDR3 sequence is CAIRPGLAAEQFF. CDR3 in DNA: TGTGCCATCAGGCCGGGACTAGCGGCTGAGCAGTTCTTC.